This TCR beta chain was sequenced during a study of T cells in Graves' hyperthyroidism and ophthalmopathy (dated by TCRdb to between 2019 and 2020). Background for the entire study: To identify TCR V-J signatures that set the groups apart, the researchers used a discovery cohort of 90 to 100 patients, made up of 43 with Graves' ophthalmopathy and 57 with stable Graves' hyperthyroidism. The paper describes TCR Vbeta CDR3 sequencing of 135 peripheral blood samples, made up of 43 ophthalmopathy patients, more than 70 hyperthyroidism patients and 17 progressor patients. After blood sampling, hyperthyroidism patients were treated with methimazole at a starting dose of 30 mg daily, and ophthalmopathy patients were treated with high-dose intravenous methylprednisolone. Prospective prediction of ophthalmopathy was tested in an independent validation cohort of approximately 19 hyperthyroidism patients and 15 to 17 patients who later progressed to ophthalmopathy. In addition, the study compared T-cell repertoires in thyroid tissue and in blood from several Graves' hyperthyroidism patients. The 90 or so discovery patients were randomly split 7:3 into training and test sets.

The germline V gene provides CDR1 ENHRY and CDR2 SYGVKD. The CDR3 goes from the cysteine to the phenylalanine over 14 residues. Only the CDR3 DNA is retained, 42 bases long and in frame from the first base. A note on this clonotype: The specificity of this receptor is unknown. A read error may account for a junction end that differs from germline.

What the research found in general, with its limitations: In cross-validation, a model built on a 13 V-J signature told ophthalmopathy apart from stable hyperthyroidism with 85% to 90% sensitivity and 81% to 82% specificity, and in testing the same model reached 80%/75%. Blood samples also contained most of the expanded thyroid clonotypes (frequency above 0.001), which suggests that blood repertoires may reflect thyroid immune responses. In validation, the model predicted progression to ophthalmopathy a median of about 6 months before onset, with about 67% sensitivity and more than 72% specificity. No statistical method was used to set the sample size in advance, and investigators knew the group allocation.

Stable Graves' hyperthyroidism was defined as the absence of progression to ophthalmopathy over 18 months of follow-up. Hyperthyroidism patients were newly diagnosed, with disease duration under 2 months, and aged 18 to 65 years. The study excluded patients with uncontrolled infections, other autoimmune diseases, pregnancy or lactation. Diagnoses were established on the basis of clinical symptoms, serum thyroxine and TRAb, thyroid ultrasound, and orbital computed tomography. Trizol reagent was used to extract total RNA, and RNA quality was then checked on an Agilent 2100 Bioanalyzer. TCR beta CDR3 regions were amplified from RNA transcripts. For the first round of RT-PCR on the TCR CDR3, the HTBI primer set was used together with the Qiagen OneStep RT-PCR kit. Libraries were constructed in a second round of multiplex PCR, after which size selection and purification were carried out. The libraries were sequenced on an Illumina HiSeq2000 using paired-end 100 bp reads. The paper's processing steps were these. SOAPnuke was used to process the raw data, removing reads that contained adapters or uncalled bases, had a mean Phred below 15, or lacked an exact match to the constant primer or identifier. High-quality paired reads were merged using COPE v1.2.5, and each unique nucleotide sequence was defined as a clonotype. MiTCR v1.1 was used to align the clonotypes against IMGT TRBV, TRBD and TRBJ reference segments. The analysis included only V-J combinations with a frequency above 0.0001, which together covered approximately 99% of the repertoires. The TCS score was defined as the ratio of F50 (clonal expansion) to E x V (chaos), calculated using BLOSUM62-based TCRdist between CDR3 peptides within each V-J. Welch's t-statistics and random forest reduced 514 V-J features to 13, which were used in a naive Bayes classifier (R e1071). TCRdb reprocessed the public reads (quality trimming at Q25 with fastp, clone calling with MiXCR) and kept in-frame beta chains. Under each unique CDR3 protein, matching rows form one entry showing the most common genes and DNA. TCRdb's processing, not the study's, gives the V and J calls here. The sample has around 540,000 distinct CDR3 sequences on record, just over 45% of them singletons. The ten top clones hold approximately 8.2% of the sample.

This clonotype was sampled from a woman aged 18-29 years with Graves' hyperthyroidism. Donor details come from another sample of the same person, matched by shared clones. This chain joins TRBV10-3 to TRBJ1-2; 12 bases in the middle match TRBD1. Sequencing was carried out using peripheral blood or thyroid tissue (not recorded which). CDR3 loop: CASSFGTGGSGYTF. Here is the DNA: TGTGCCAGCAGTTTTGGGACAGGGGGCTCTGGCTACACCTTC.